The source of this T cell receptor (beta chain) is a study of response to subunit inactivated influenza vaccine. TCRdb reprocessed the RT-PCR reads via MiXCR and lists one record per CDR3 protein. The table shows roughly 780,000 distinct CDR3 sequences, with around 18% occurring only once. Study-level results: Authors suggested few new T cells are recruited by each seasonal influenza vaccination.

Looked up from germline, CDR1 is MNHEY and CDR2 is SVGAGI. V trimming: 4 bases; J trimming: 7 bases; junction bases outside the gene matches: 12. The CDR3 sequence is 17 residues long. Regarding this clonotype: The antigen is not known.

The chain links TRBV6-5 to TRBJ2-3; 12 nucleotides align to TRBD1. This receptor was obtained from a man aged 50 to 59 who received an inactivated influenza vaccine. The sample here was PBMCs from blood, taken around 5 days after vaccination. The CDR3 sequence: CASSSISSGTGGYTQYF. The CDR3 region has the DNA TGTGCCAGCAGTTCCATTTCTTCCGGGACAGGGGGCTATACGCAGTATTTT.